A selection of T cell receptor beta chains follows, all from one sample in a study of Ad26.COV2.S vaccination and SARS-CoV-2 variants. The data were produced by immunoSEQ multiplex PCR, yet TCRdb's version contains in-frame clones alone and is incomplete. The repertoire consists of hundreds of thousands of clones, with more than 80% occurring once and the leading ten covering about 1.5%. The sequences come from peripheral blood, collected in a trial of Ad26.COV2.S vaccine versus placebo. These receptors were obtained from a person aged 18-65 years who received the Ad26.COV2.S COVID-19 vaccine or a placebo. Both conserved end residues are part of each CDR3. The D gene is left open where the match is weak. A clone size is listed for some rows: how often the clone was seen (once, few, many), or a class if it is expanded.

d_call: TRBD2; j_call: TRBJ2-3; clone_size: .; v_call: TRBV7-9; cdr3_aa: CASSSGTSIVDTQYF; cdr3_nt: TGTGCCAGCAGTTCCGGGACTAGCATAGTAGATACGCAGTATTTT
d_call: TRBD1; j_call: TRBJ1-3; clone_size: .; v_call: TRBV19; cdr3_aa: CASSTRDRGLGNTIYF; cdr3_nt: TGTGCCAGTAGTACCCGGGACAGGGGACTCGGAAACACCATATATTTT
d_call: .; j_call: TRBJ2-7; clone_size: .; v_call: TRBV7-2; cdr3_aa: CASSLVGGYEQYF; cdr3_nt: TGTGCCAGCAGCTTAGTGGGGGGATACGAGCAGTACTTC
d_call: .; j_call: TRBJ1-2; clone_size: .; v_call: TRBV30; cdr3_aa: CAWSSEGAGYGYTF; cdr3_nt: TGTGCCTGGAGTAGCGAAGGGGCGGGCTATGGCTACACCTTC
d_call: TRBD2; j_call: TRBJ2-1; clone_size: once; v_call: TRBV5-8; cdr3_aa: CASSFLGLAGVTPYNEQFF; cdr3_nt: TGTGCCAGCAGCTTCCTAGGACTAGCGGGGGTCACCCCATACAATGAGCAGTTCTTC
d_call: .; j_call: TRBJ1-5; clone_size: .; v_call: TRBV30; cdr3_aa: CAWTTGGLSQPQHF; cdr3_nt: TGTGCCTGGACCACGGGGGGATTGAGTCAGCCCCAGCATTTT
d_call: TRBD1; j_call: TRBJ2-7; clone_size: .; v_call: TRBV5-5; cdr3_aa: CASSLGPGTGPYEQYF; cdr3_nt: TGTGCCAGCAGCTTGGGGCCCGGGACAGGGCCCTACGAGCAGTACTTC
d_call: TRBD1; j_call: TRBJ1-2; clone_size: .; v_call: TRBV19; cdr3_aa: CASSIRRTGANYGYTF; cdr3_nt: TGTGCCAGTAGTATAAGGAGGACAGGGGCCAACTATGGCTACACCTTC
d_call: .; j_call: TRBJ2-3; clone_size: .; v_call: TRBV6-5; cdr3_aa: CASVGAGQDTQYF; cdr3_nt: TGTGCCAGCGTGGGAGCCGGTCAGGATACGCAGTATTTT
d_call: TRBD2; j_call: TRBJ2-5; clone_size: .; v_call: TRBV25-1; cdr3_aa: CASSEHSSGWVQETQYF; cdr3_nt: TGTGCCAGCAGTGAACATAGTAGCGGGTGGGTCCAAGAGACCCAGTACTTC
d_call: .; j_call: TRBJ1-4; clone_size: .; v_call: TRBV6-6; cdr3_aa: CASSTGLGEKLFF; cdr3_nt: TGTGCCAGCAGTACCGGTTTAGGGGAAAAACTGTTTTTT
d_call: TRBD2; j_call: TRBJ2-5; clone_size: .; v_call: TRBV4-2; cdr3_aa: CASSQAPAGGGETQYF; cdr3_nt: TGTGCCAGCAGCCAAGCTCCGGCGGGGGGCGGGGAGACCCAGTACTTC
d_call: TRBD1; j_call: TRBJ1-5; clone_size: .; v_call: TRBV19; cdr3_aa: CASHRGGMNQPQHF; cdr3_nt: TGTGCCAGCCACAGGGGGGGAATGAATCAGCCCCAGCATTTT
d_call: .; j_call: TRBJ2-1; clone_size: .; v_call: TRBV3-1/TRBV3-2; cdr3_aa: CASSRGSSYNEQFF; cdr3_nt: TGTGCCAGCAGCCGGGGAAGCTCCTACAATGAGCAGTTCTTC
d_call: TRBD2; j_call: TRBJ2-1; clone_size: .; v_call: TRBV27; cdr3_aa: CASSWSGSIYNEQFF; cdr3_nt: TGTGCCAGCAGTTGGAGCGGGAGTATCTACAATGAGCAGTTCTTC
d_call: .; j_call: TRBJ2-7; clone_size: .; v_call: TRBV30; cdr3_aa: CAWSGTPHYEQYF; cdr3_nt: TGTGCCTGGAGTGGGACACCCCACTACGAGCAGTACTTC
d_call: TRBD1; j_call: TRBJ2-1; clone_size: .; v_call: TRBV15; cdr3_aa: CATSRATRGPDEQFF; cdr3_nt: TGTGCCACCAGCAGAGCAACCAGGGGGCCAGATGAGCAGTTCTTC
d_call: TRBD1; j_call: TRBJ2-1; clone_size: .; v_call: TRBV24-1; cdr3_aa: CATSDAGGLVYNEQFF; cdr3_nt: TGTGCCACCAGTGATGCAGGGGGTCTTGTCTACAATGAGCAGTTCTTC
d_call: .; j_call: TRBJ1-2; clone_size: .; v_call: TRBV7-2; cdr3_aa: CASSLDSNYGYTF; cdr3_nt: TGTGCCAGCAGCTTAGACAGCAACTATGGCTACACCTTC
d_call: TRBD1; j_call: TRBJ1-2; clone_size: .; v_call: TRBV10-3; cdr3_aa: CAISEMRTGESYGYTF; cdr3_nt: TGTGCCATCAGTGAGATGCGGACAGGGGAAAGCTATGGCTACACCTTC
d_call: .; j_call: TRBJ2-1; clone_size: .; v_call: TRBV6-2/TRBV6-3; cdr3_aa: CASSWVGNEQFF; cdr3_nt: TGTGCCAGCAGTTGGGTTGGCAATGAGCAGTTCTTC
d_call: .; j_call: TRBJ1-1; clone_size: .; v_call: TRBV7-2; cdr3_aa: CASSTRTGGTEAFF; cdr3_nt: TGTGCCAGCAGCACCCGGACCGGGGGCACTGAAGCTTTCTTT
d_call: .; j_call: TRBJ1-3; clone_size: .; v_call: TRBV6-5; cdr3_aa: CASSRDSENTIYF; cdr3_nt: TGTGCCAGCAGCCGGGATTCGGAAAACACCATATATTTT
d_call: .; j_call: TRBJ1-6; clone_size: .; v_call: TRBV6-5; cdr3_aa: CASSYAPTETPLHF; cdr3_nt: TGTGCCAGCAGTTATGCGCCCACTGAAACACCCCTCCACTTT
d_call: .; j_call: TRBJ2-7; clone_size: .; v_call: TRBV5-8; cdr3_aa: CASSFNGLTYEQYF; cdr3_nt: TGTGCCAGCAGCTTCAACGGGTTAACCTACGAGCAGTACTTC
d_call: .; j_call: TRBJ1-1; clone_size: once; v_call: TRBV27; cdr3_aa: CASSLRGWNTEAFF; cdr3_nt: TGTGCCAGCAGTTTACGGGGTTGGAACACTGAAGCTTTCTTT
d_call: .; j_call: TRBJ1-1; clone_size: .; v_call: TRBV19; cdr3_aa: CASKLPTNTEAFF; cdr3_nt: TGTGCCAGTAAACTGCCCACTAACACTGAAGCTTTCTTT
d_call: .; j_call: TRBJ2-3; clone_size: .; v_call: TRBV12-3/TRBV12-4; cdr3_aa: CASSPSTDTQYF; cdr3_nt: TGTGCCAGCAGTCCCTCCACAGATACGCAGTATTTT
d_call: TRBD1; j_call: TRBJ2-7; clone_size: .; v_call: TRBV30; cdr3_aa: CAWGDRDREQYF; cdr3_nt: TGTGCCTGGGGGGACAGGGACCGCGAGCAGTACTTC
d_call: .; j_call: TRBJ1-2; clone_size: .; v_call: TRBV2; cdr3_aa: CASSGGLYYGYTF; cdr3_nt: TGTGCCAGCAGTGGAGGGCTTTACTATGGCTACACCTTC
d_call: .; j_call: TRBJ1-1; clone_size: .; v_call: TRBV19; cdr3_aa: CASSTTMNTEAFF; cdr3_nt: TGTGCCAGTAGTACGACAATGAACACTGAAGCTTTCTTT
d_call: TRBD2; j_call: TRBJ2-7; clone_size: .; v_call: TRBV7-2; cdr3_aa: CASSSRGRLSYEQYF; cdr3_nt: TGTGCCAGCAGCTCCCGCGGGAGGCTATCCTACGAGCAGTACTTC
d_call: .; j_call: TRBJ1-2; clone_size: .; v_call: TRBV6-5; cdr3_aa: CASSRDYNYGYTF; cdr3_nt: TGTGCCAGCAGCAGGGACTATAACTATGGCTACACCTTC
d_call: TRBD1; j_call: TRBJ1-1; clone_size: .; v_call: TRBV7-9; cdr3_aa: CASSSPAGGENTEAFF; cdr3_nt: TGTGCCAGCAGCTCACCGGCAGGGGGCGAAAACACTGAAGCTTTCTTT
d_call: .; j_call: TRBJ1-1; clone_size: .; v_call: TRBV5-1; cdr3_aa: CASSPYFVMNTEAFF; cdr3_nt: TGCGCCAGCAGCCCCTATTTTGTGATGAACACTGAAGCTTTCTTT
d_call: .; j_call: TRBJ2-5; clone_size: .; v_call: TRBV13; cdr3_aa: CASSGPGPQETQYF; cdr3_nt: TGTGCCAGCAGCGGACCGGGACCGCAAGAGACCCAGTACTTC
d_call: .; j_call: TRBJ2-7; clone_size: few; v_call: TRBV30; cdr3_aa: CAWSLPLGRGPYEQYF; cdr3_nt: TGTGCCTGGAGTTTGCCGCTTGGGCGGGGACCCTACGAGCAGTACTTC
d_call: .; j_call: TRBJ2-1; clone_size: .; v_call: TRBV2; cdr3_aa: CANPFNNNEQFF; cdr3_nt: TGTGCCAACCCCTTTAATAACAATGAGCAGTTCTTC
d_call: TRBD2; j_call: TRBJ2-1; clone_size: .; v_call: TRBV19; cdr3_aa: CASSQASGASYNEQFF; cdr3_nt: TGTGCCAGTAGTCAGGCTAGCGGGGCCTCCTACAATGAGCAGTTCTTC
d_call: .; j_call: TRBJ1-3; clone_size: .; v_call: TRBV19; cdr3_aa: CASSIFRDSGNTIYF; cdr3_nt: TGTGCCAGTAGTATTTTCCGGGACTCTGGAAACACCATATATTTT